This is a list of T cell receptor beta chains from one sample in a study of blood T cells in healthy people across ages. One entry per CDR3 protein, called by TCRdb with MiXCR from the 5' RACE reads. This table holds 700,000 or so distinct CDR3 sequences, around two fifths found once. The material sequenced was blood. The receptor set was obtained from a man older than 75 in good health. Each CDR3 is given with its conserved first and last residue. A D gene is named only where the DNA matches it firmly. Size tells how often a clone was seen (once, few, many) or the class of an expanded clone, and some rows leave it out.

V	length	J	size	D	CDR3	DNA
TRBV20-1	12	TRBJ2-5	few	.	CSARSGSETQYF	TGCAGTGCTAGATCCGGTTCAGAGACCCAGTACTTC
TRBV7-2	15	TRBJ2-5	.	.	CASSSRAGGKETQYF	TGTGCCAGCAGCTCCCGTGCAGGGGGGAAAGAGACCCAGTACTTC
TRBV7-3	15	TRBJ2-3	.	TRBD1	CASSLTAESGGHQYF	TGTGCCAGCAGCTTAACGGCCGAATCAGGGGGACATCAGTATTTT
TRBV20-1	13	TRBJ2-7	.	.	CSASPRDPYEQYF	TGCAGTGCTAGCCCCCGCGACCCCTACGAGCAGTACTTC
TRBV7-2	18	TRBJ2-1	.	TRBD2	CASSLAASGGLSYNEQFF	TGTGCCAGCAGCTTAGCAGCTAGCGGGGGGCTCTCCTACAATGAGCAGTTCTTC
TRBV7-2	16	TRBJ2-5	few	TRBD2	CASSLEVAGGRRAQYF	TGTGCCAGCAGCTTAGAGGTAGCGGGCGGCAGACGGGCCCAGTACTTC
TRBV11-2	18	TRBJ1-1	few	.	CASSLGDTSPWMGTEAFF	TGTGCCAGCAGCTTAGGCGACACCTCCCCCTGGATGGGCACTGAAGCTTTCTTT
TRBV5-1	15	TRBJ2-3	.	.	CASSFVPGATDTQYF	TGCGCCAGCAGCTTTGTCCCGGGAGCAACAGATACGCAGTATTTT
TRBV7-6	16	TRBJ2-7	few	.	CASSLASGGGIYEQYF	TGTGCCAGCAGCTTAGCGTCGGGGGGCGGTATCTACGAGCAGTACTTC
TRBV5-5	18	TRBJ1-4	.	.	CASSLRPLTGNTNEKLFF	TGTGCCAGCAGCCTCCGTCCTCTGACGGGTAATACTAATGAAAAACTGTTTTTT
TRBV6-2/TRBV6-3	16	TRBJ1-1	.	TRBD1	CASSQTGTGQNTEAFF	TGTGCCAGCAGTCAAACCGGGACAGGTCAGAACACTGAAGCTTTCTTT
TRBV7-2	14	TRBJ2-3	many	.	CASRIDLGGDTQYF	TGTGCCAGCAGGATAGACCTGGGGGGAGATACGCAGTATTTT
TRBV18	18	TRBJ2-2	.	.	CASSPPGAGAPNTGELFF	TGTGCCAGCTCACCACCGGGGGCGGGGGCCCCGAACACCGGGGAGCTGTTTTTT
TRBV29-1	12	TRBJ1-1	.	.	CSADTVNTEAFF	TGCAGCGCCGACACCGTGAACACTGAAGCTTTCTTT
TRBV6-4	16	TRBJ2-1	many	.	CASSPESFISYNEQFF	TGTGCCAGCAGTCCCGAAAGTTTCATCTCCTACAATGAGCAGTTCTTC
TRBV24-1	16	TRBJ2-1	.	TRBD2	CATSDPIAGEINEQFF	TGTGCCACCAGTGACCCCATAGCGGGAGAGATTAATGAGCAGTTCTTC
TRBV6-1	14	TRBJ2-1	.	.	CASSEPSWSYEQFF	TGTGCCAGCAGTGAACCCTCGTGGTCGTATGAGCAGTTCTTC
TRBV6-1	18	TRBJ1-5	.	TRBD1	CASIGELGQGAFGQPQHF	TGTGCCAGCATAGGGGAGTTAGGACAGGGGGCTTTCGGTCAGCCCCAGCATTTT
TRBV7-2	14	TRBJ1-2	few	.	CASRGGVALYGYTF	TGTGCCAGCCGAGGAGGTGTAGCCCTCTATGGCTACACCTTC
TRBV3-1	17	TRBJ2-3	.	.	CASSQDLRTVGLVVQYF	TGTGCCAGCAGCCAAGATTTAAGGACAGTAGGACTAGTGGTGCAGTATTTT
TRBV5-1	17	TRBJ2-4	.	TRBD2	CASSLTGLAGEVNIQYF	TGCGCCAGCAGCTTGACGGGACTAGCGGGAGAAGTTAACATTCAGTACTTC
TRBV7-2	16	TRBJ2-5	few	TRBD2	CASSLPPGRGRETQYF	TGTGCCAGCAGCTTACCCCCAGGGAGGGGTCGAGAGACCCAGTACTTC
TRBV6-1	13	TRBJ1-6	.	TRBD1	CASGRGLDSPLHF	TGTGCCAGCGGCAGGGGGCTGGATTCACCCCTCCACTTT
TRBV7-2	13	TRBJ2-7	few	.	CASSLARFDEQYF	TGTGCCAGCAGCTTAGCGCGATTTGACGAGCAGTACTTC
TRBV11-3	14	TRBJ2-3	.	.	CASSVSVTADTQYF	TGTGCCAGCAGCGTGAGCGTAACCGCAGATACGCAGTATTTT
TRBV6-2/TRBV6-3	14	TRBJ1-2	.	TRBD1	CASSRQQGNYGYTF	TGTGCCAGCAGCCGGCAACAGGGGAATTATGGCTACACCTTC
TRBV7-2	15	TRBJ2-7	few	.	CASSLGGVDYNEQYF	TGTGCCAGCAGCTTAGGGGGAGTGGATTACAATGAGCAGTACTTC
TRBV18	15	TRBJ1-1	.	.	CASSPPGTQRTEAFF	TGTGCCAGCTCACCACCCGGGACGCAACGCACTGAAGCTTTCTTT
TRBV4-1	16	TRBJ2-1	few	TRBD2	CASSQPSGGYYNEQFF	TGCGCCAGCAGCCAACCTAGCGGGGGGTATTACAATGAGCAGTTCTTC
TRBV30	14	TRBJ1-2	.	TRBD1	CAKDPGTGNYGYTF	TGTGCCAAAGATCCCGGGACAGGGAACTATGGCTACACCTTC
TRBV10-3	16	TRBJ1-6	.	.	CVISESTGRRYSPLHF	TGTGTCATCAGTGAGTCGACCGGCCGCCGGTATTCACCCCTCCACTTT
TRBV20-1	10	TRBJ1-2	.	.	CSSSEGGYTF	TGCAGTTCTAGTGAGGGAGGCTACACCTTC
TRBV25-1	15	TRBJ1-2	few	TRBD1	CASSAPGQVNYGYTF	TGTGCCAGCAGTGCCCCGGGACAGGTGAACTATGGCTACACCTTC
TRBV20-1	15	TRBJ2-5	.	TRBD1	CSAPGQGAEWETQYF	TGCAGTGCTCCGGGACAGGGGGCGGAGTGGGAGACCCAGTACTTC
TRBV7-9	15	TRBJ1-4	.	.	CASSLDGQPNEKLFF	TGTGCCAGCAGCTTAGACGGACAGCCTAATGAAAAACTGTTTTTT
TRBV20-1	13	TRBJ2-5	few	TRBD2	CSAPSGAPETQYF	TGCAGTGCTCCAAGCGGGGCCCCGGAGACCCAGTACTTC
TRBV7-2	12	TRBJ1-5	few	.	CASSRTNQPQHF	TGTGCCAGCAGCCGTACTAATCAGCCCCAGCATTTT
TRBV6-5	14	TRBJ2-3	.	TRBD1	CASSSPRGTDTQYF	TGTGCCAGCAGTTCCCCCAGGGGGACAGATACGCAGTATTTT
TRBV7-2	14	TRBJ1-1	.	.	CASRPDAGQGEAFF	TGTGCCAGCAGGCCGGACGCGGGGCAAGGTGAAGCTTTCTTT
TRBV3-1	15	TRBJ2-5	.	TRBD2	CASSLGRGGIETQYF	TGTGCCAGCAGCCTCGGGCGGGGGGGAATAGAGACCCAGTACTTC